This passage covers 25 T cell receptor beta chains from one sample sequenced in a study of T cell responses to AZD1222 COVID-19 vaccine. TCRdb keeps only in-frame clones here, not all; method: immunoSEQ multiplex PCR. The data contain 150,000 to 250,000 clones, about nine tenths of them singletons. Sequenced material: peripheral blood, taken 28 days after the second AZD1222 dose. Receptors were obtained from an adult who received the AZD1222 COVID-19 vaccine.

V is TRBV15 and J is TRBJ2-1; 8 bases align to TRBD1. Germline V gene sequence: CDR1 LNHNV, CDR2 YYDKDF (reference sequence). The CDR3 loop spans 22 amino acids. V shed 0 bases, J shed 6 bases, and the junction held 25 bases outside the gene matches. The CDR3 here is CATSREDLMGFFGDRGGNEQFF. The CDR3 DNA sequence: TGTGCCACCAGCAGAGAAGATTTAATGGGCTTTTTTGGTGACAGGGGCGGCAATGAGCAGTTCTTC.

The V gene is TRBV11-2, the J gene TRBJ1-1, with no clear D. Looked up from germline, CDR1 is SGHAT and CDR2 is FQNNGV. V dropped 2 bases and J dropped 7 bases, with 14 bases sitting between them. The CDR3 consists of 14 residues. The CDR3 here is CASSLSFIGIEAFF. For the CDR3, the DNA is TGTGCCAGCAGCTTAAGTTTTATAGGGATTGAAGCTTTCTTT.

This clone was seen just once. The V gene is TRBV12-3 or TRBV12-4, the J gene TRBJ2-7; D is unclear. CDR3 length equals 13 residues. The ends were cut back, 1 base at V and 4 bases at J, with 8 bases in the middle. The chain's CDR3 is CASSLGYGYEQYF. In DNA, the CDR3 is TGTGCCAGCAGTTTAGGGTACGGTTACGAGCAGTACTTC.

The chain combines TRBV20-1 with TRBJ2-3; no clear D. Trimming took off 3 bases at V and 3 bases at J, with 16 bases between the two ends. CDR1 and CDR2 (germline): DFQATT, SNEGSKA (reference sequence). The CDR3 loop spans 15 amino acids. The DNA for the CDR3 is TGCAGTGCTAGTCTCCGTTTAGGTGAAACAGATACGCAGTATTTT. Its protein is CSASLRLGETDTQYF.

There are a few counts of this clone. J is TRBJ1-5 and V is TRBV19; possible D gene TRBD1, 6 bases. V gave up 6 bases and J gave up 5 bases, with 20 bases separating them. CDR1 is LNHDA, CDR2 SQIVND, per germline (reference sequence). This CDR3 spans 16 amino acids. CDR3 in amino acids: CASRFGGKTLHQPQHF. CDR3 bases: TGTGCCAGTAGGTTCGGGGGCAAAACCTTACATCAGCCCCAGCATTTT.

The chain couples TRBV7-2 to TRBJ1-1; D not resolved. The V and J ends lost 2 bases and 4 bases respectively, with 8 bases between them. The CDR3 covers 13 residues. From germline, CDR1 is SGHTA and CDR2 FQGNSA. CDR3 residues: CASSLSGGTEAFF. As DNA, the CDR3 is TGTGCCAGCAGCTTATCAGGAGGCACTGAAGCTTTCTTT.

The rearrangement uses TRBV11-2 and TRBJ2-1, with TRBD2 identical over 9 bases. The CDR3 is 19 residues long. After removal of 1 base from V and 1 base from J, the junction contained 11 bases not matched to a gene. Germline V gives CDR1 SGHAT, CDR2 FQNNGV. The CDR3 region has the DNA TGTGCCAGCAGCTTAGGGGGTAGCGGGAGTTTTGGGTCCTACAATGAGCAGTTCTTC. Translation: CASSLGGSGSFGSYNEQFF.

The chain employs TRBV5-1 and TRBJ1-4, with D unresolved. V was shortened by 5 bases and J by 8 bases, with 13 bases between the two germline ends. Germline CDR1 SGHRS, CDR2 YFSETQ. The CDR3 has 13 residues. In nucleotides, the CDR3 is TGCGCCAGCAGTGGCCAACTGGGCGAAAAACTGTTTTTT. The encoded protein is CASSGQLGEKLFF. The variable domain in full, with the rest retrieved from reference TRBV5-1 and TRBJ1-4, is KAGVTQTPRYLIKTRGQQVTLSCSPISGHRSVSWYQQTPGQGLQFLFEYFSETQRNKGNFPGRFSGRQFSNSRSEMNVSTLELGDSALYLCASSGQLGEKLFFGSGTQLSVL.

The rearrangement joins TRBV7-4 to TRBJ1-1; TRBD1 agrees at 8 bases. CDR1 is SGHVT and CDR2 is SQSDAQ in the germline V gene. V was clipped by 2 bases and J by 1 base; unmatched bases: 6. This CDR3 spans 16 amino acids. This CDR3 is CASSLHRGTANTEAFF. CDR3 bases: TGTGCCAGCAGCTTACACAGGGGGACAGCGAACACTGAAGCTTTCTTT.

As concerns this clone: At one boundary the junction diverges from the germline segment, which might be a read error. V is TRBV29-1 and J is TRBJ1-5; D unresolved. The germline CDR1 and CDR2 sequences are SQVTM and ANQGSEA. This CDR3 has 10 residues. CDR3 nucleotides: TGTTGTAGGGTCTATCAGCCCCAGCATTTT. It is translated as CCRVYQPQHF.

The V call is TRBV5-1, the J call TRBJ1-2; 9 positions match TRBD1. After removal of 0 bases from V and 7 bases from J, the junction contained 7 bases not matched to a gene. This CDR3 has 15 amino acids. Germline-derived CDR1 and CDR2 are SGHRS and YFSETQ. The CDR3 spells CASSLDRGLVGGYTF. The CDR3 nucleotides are TGCGCCAGCAGCTTGGACAGGGGGCTGGTAGGTGGCTACACCTTC. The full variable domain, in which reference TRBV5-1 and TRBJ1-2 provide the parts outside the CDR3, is KAGVTQTPRYLIKTRGQQVTLSCSPISGHRSVSWYQQTPGQGLQFLFEYFSETQRNKGNFPGRFSGRQFSNSRSEMNVSTLELGDSALYLCASSLDRGLVGGYTFGSGTRLTVV.

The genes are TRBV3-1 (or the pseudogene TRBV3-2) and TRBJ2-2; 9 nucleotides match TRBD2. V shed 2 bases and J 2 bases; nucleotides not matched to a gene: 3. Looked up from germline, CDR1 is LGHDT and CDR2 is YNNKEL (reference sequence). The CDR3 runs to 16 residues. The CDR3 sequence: CASSQLTSGNTGELFF. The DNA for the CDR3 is TGTGCCAGCAGCCAACTGACTAGCGGTAACACCGGGGAGCTGTTTTTT.

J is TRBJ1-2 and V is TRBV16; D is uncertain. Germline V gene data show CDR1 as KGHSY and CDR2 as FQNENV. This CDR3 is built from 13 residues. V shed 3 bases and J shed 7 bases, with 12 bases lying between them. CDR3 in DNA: TGTGCCAGCAGCCAGGATCCCCAGATTGGCTACACCTTC. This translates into CASSQDPQIGYTF.

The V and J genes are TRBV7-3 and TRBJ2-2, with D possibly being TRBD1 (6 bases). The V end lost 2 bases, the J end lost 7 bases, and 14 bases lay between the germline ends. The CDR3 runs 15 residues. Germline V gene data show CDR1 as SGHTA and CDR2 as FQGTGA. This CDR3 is CASSLGPGVYGELFF. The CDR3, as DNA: TGTGCCAGCAGCTTAGGGCCAGGGGTATACGGGGAGCTGTTTTTT.

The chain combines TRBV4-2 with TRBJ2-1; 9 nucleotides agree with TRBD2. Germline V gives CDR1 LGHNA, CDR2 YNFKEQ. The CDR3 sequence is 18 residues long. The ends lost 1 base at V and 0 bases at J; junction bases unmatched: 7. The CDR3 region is CASSQVPAGGTSYNEQFF. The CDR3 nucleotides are TGTGCCAGCAGCCAAGTCCCTGCGGGAGGGACCTCCTACAATGAGCAGTTCTTC.

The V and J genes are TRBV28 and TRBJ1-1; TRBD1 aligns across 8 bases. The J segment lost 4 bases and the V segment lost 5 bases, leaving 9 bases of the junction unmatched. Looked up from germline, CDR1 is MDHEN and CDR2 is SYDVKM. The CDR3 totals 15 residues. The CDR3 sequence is CASSPRTGRRTEAFF. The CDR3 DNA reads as TGTGCCAGCAGTCCCCGGACAGGGCGACGCACTGAAGCTTTCTTT. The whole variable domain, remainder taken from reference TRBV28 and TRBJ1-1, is DVKVTQSSRYLVKRTGEKVFLECVQDMDHENMFWYRQDPGLGLRLIYFSYDVKMKEKGDIPEGYSVSREKKERFSLILESASTNQTSMYLCASSPRTGRRTEAFFGQGTRLTVV.

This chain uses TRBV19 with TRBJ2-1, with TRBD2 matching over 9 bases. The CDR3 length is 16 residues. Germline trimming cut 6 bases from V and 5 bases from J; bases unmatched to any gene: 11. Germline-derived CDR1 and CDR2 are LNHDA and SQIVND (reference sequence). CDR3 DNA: TGTGCCAGTAGGCTAGTAGCGGGGGAGGGGCACAATGAGCAGTTCTTC. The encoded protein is CASRLVAGEGHNEQFF.

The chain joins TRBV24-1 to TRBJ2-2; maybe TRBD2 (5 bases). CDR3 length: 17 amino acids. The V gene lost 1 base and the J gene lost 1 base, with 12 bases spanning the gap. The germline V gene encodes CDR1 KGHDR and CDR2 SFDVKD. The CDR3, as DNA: TGTGCCACCAGTGATTTTATCCCCGCGGGGAACACCGGGGAGCTGTTTTTT. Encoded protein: CATSDFIPAGNTGELFF.

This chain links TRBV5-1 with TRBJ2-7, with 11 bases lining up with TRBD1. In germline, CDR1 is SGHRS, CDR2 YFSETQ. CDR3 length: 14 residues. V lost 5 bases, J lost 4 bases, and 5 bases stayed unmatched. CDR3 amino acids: CASRQGQGAYEQYF. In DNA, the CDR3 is TGCGCCAGCAGACAAGGACAGGGGGCTTACGAGCAGTACTTC.

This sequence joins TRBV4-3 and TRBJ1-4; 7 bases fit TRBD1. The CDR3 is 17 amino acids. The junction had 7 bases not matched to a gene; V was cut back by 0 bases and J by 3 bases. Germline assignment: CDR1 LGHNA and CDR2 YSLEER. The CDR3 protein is CASSQEPSRGANEKLFF. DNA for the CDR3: TGCGCCAGCAGCCAAGAACCTTCCAGGGGGGCTAATGAAAAACTGTTTTTT.

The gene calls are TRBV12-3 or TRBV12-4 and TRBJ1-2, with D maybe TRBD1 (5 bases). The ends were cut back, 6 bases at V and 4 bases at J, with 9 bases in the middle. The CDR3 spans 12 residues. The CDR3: CASSRQGYGYTF. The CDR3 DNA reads TGTGCCAGCAGCCGCCAGGGCTATGGCTACACCTTC.

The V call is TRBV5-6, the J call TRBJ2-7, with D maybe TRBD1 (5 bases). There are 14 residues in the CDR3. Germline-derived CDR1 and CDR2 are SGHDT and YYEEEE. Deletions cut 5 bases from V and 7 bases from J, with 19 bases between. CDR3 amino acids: CASRLRWGDREQYF. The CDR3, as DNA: TGTGCCAGCAGACTCCGGTGGGGCGACAGAGAGCAGTACTTC.

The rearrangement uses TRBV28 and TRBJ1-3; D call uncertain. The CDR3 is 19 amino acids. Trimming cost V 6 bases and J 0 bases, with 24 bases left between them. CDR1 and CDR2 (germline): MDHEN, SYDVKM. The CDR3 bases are TGTGCCAGCAGGCCCGCGGGCCTCCGGGGAACTCTCTCTGGAAACACCATATATTTT. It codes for CASRPAGLRGTLSGNTIYF. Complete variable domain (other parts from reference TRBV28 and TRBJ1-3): DVKVTQSSRYLVKRTGEKVFLECVQDMDHENMFWYRQDPGLGLRLIYFSYDVKMKEKGDIPEGYSVSREKKERFSLILESASTNQTSMYLCASRPAGLRGTLSGNTIYFGEGSWLTVV.

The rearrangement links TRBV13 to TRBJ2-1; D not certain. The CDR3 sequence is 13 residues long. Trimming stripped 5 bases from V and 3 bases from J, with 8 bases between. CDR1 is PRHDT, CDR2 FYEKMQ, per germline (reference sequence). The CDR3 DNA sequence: TGTGCCAGCAGCCGCAACAGCTACAATGAGCAGTTCTTC. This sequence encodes CASSRNSYNEQFF.

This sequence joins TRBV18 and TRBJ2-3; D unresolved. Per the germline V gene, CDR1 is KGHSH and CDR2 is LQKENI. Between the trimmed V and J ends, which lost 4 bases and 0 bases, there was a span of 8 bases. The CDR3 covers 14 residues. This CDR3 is CASSQSDSTDTQYF. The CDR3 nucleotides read TGTGCCAGCTCACAATCGGACAGCACAGATACGCAGTATTTT.